The sequence of this T cell receptor (beta chain) was determined in a study of CXCR3-negative and CXCR3-positive naive CD8 T cells. Overall study results and limits: Naive subsets did not differ in surface CD5, and TRB CDR3 properties served to infer TCR strength. Much lower diversity was found in memory CD8+ cells, while both naive subsets had comparably high diversity. Naive cells used TRBV-TRBJ genes in much the same way whether CXCR3-negative or CXCR3-positive; memory cells did not.

UMI-tagged TRB cDNA libraries were built via 5' RACE. One entry per CDR3 protein, without DNA, is what TCRdb gives after re-calling the 5' RACE reads. Its table records around 140,000 distinct CDR3 sequences. The CDR3 has 17 residues. The germline gives CDR1 DFQATT, CDR2 SNEGSKA (reference sequence). About this clonotype: The target antigen is unknown.

This clonotype originated in a human donor in good health. Some clones in this sample may be carry-over from other donors' samples. Sequenced: naive CXCR3- CD8+ T cells from blood. Subset of the sample: CD45RO-CCR7+CD27+CD95- naive CD8+ T cells lacking CXCR3 (TNR3-). The rearrangement links TRBV20-1 to TRBJ2-5; lacking DNA, the TRBD2 call made by TCRdb goes unchecked. The CDR3 loop reads CSARVVVLTSRKETQYF.